A selection of T cell receptor beta chains follows, all from one sample in a study of T-cell reconstitution after alpha-beta-depleted transplantation in children. TCRdb passed the PCR reads through MiXCR, listing each CDR3 protein once. Here the sample spans about 370,000 distinct CDR3 sequences, roughly 20% being singletons. Sequencing used PBMCs from the stem cell graft donor, obtained from the stem cell graft. The receptors were gathered from a human donor who donated a stem cell graft to a child with acute myeloid leukemia. Each CDR3 is given with its conserved first and last residue. A D gene is named only where the DNA matches it firmly. Clone size, where shown, is once, few, many, or a class for clones that have expanded.

j_call clone_size v_call d_call cdr3_nt cdr3_aa
TRBJ1-1 many TRBV7-9 TRBD1 TGTGCCAGCAGCAAGGGACAGGGCACATCCGAAGCTTTCTTT CASSKGQGTSEAFF
TRBJ2-1 . TRBV4-2 TRBD2 TGTGCCAGCAGCCACAGGACTAGCGGAACCTACAATGAGCAGTTCTTC CASSHRTSGTYNEQFF
TRBJ2-5 . TRBV20-1 . TGCAGTGCTAGAGAATCCCTAGGGAAGGAGACCCAGTACTTC CSARESLGKETQYF
TRBJ2-1 few TRBV5-1 . TGCGCCAGCAGCTTGTTGCGGGATGCGGATGAGCAGTTCTTC CASSLLRDADEQFF
TRBJ2-1 . TRBV5-1 TRBD2 TGCGCCAGCAGCGACAGGACTAGCGGGAAGAATGAGCAGTTCTTC CASSDRTSGKNEQFF
TRBJ2-4 many TRBV27 . TGTGCCAGCAGTGAATGGGCAGGGAATCTAGCCAAAAACATTCAGTACTTC CASSEWAGNLAKNIQYF
TRBJ2-7 few TRBV9 . TGTGCCAGCAGCTCCCGTGGGGGACAAGATTACGAGCAGTACTTC CASSSRGGQDYEQYF
TRBJ1-5 . TRBV20-1 . TGCAGTGCTAGAGATCAGTGGGGGCTCGGTAGCAATCAGCCCCAGCATTTT CSARDQWGLGSNQPQHF
TRBJ1-1 . TRBV20-1 . TGCAGTGCAAAGAGCGGCCCTGGGGCTGAAGCTTTCTTT CSAKSGPGAEAFF
TRBJ2-1 few TRBV3-1 TRBD2 TGTGCCAGCAGCCAAGACAAAAGCGGGGGACCCAATGAGCAGTTCTTC CASSQDKSGGPNEQFF
TRBJ2-7 few TRBV3-1 . TGTGCCAGCAGCCAAGATTCGGGCTACGAGCAGTACTTC CASSQDSGYEQYF
TRBJ2-2 . TRBV4-2 TRBD2 TGTGCCAGCAGCCAGCACACTAGCGGCGGCACCGGGGAGCTGTTTTTT CASSQHTSGGTGELFF
TRBJ2-1 . TRBV12-3/TRBV12-4 TRBD2 TGTGCCAGCAGTTTTAGAATTCTAGCGGATCGATTCGTAGATGAGCAGTTCTTC CASSFRILADRFVDEQFF
TRBJ2-1 few TRBV2 TRBD1 TGTGCCAGCGCGGGACAGGGCTACAATGAGCAGTTCTTC CASAGQGYNEQFF
TRBJ2-7 . TRBV5-1 TRBD1 TGCGCCAGCAGCTTTGGGACAGGGAGTTCGTACGAGCAGTACTTC CASSFGTGSSYEQYF
TRBJ2-3 many TRBV29-1 . TGCAGCGTTGTACCAGACAGCACAGATACGCAGTATTTT CSVVPDSTDTQYF
TRBJ2-1 . TRBV7-2 TRBD2 TGTGCCAGCAGCCCGGGACTAGCGGACTGGAATGAGCAGTTCTTC CASSPGLADWNEQFF
TRBJ2-2 few TRBV30 . TGTGCCTGGAGTGACGAGGGGGAGCTGTTTTTT CAWSDEGELFF
TRBJ2-5 . TRBV29-1 . TGCAGCGTTAGGCGGGAGACCCAGTACTTC CSVRRETQYF